The rows below give T cell receptor beta chains drawn from one sample of a study of T cell responses to AZD1222 COVID-19 vaccine. Sequenced by immunoSEQ multiplex PCR; TCRdb stores in-frame clones only, minus some. The sample includes 60,000 to 95,000 clones, around 86% of them seen just once. The sample consisted of peripheral blood, taken 28 days after the second AZD1222 dose. The receptors come from an adult who received the AZD1222 COVID-19 vaccine. The CDR3 runs from the conserved cysteine through the conserved F or W. A D gene is named only where the DNA matches it firmly. Rows may omit the clone size; those that give it use once, few, many or a size class.

J,size,V,D,CDR3,DNA
TRBJ1-1,-,TRBV29-1,-,CSVSHGGTEAFF,TGCAGCGTTTCGCACGGGGGCACTGAAGCTTTCTTT
TRBJ1-5,-,TRBV7-8,-,CASSLGRASHQPQHF,TGTGCCAGCAGCTTGGGCAGGGCATCCCATCAGCCCCAGCATTTT
TRBJ1-6,-,TRBV28,-,CASRQTATYNSPLHF,TGTGCCAGCAGGCAGACAGCTACTTATAATTCACCCCTCCACTTT
TRBJ2-2,once,TRBV7-3,-,CASSLNGGVGGELFF,TGTGCCAGCAGCTTAAATGGCGGGGTTGGTGGGGAGCTGTTTTTT
TRBJ1-1,-,TRBV5-4,-,CASSFTVGNTEAFF,TGTGCCAGCAGCTTCACTGTGGGGAACACTGAAGCTTTCTTT
TRBJ2-1,few,TRBV19,-,CASSTSGNPEQFF,TGTGCCAGTAGTACGTCAGGGAACCCTGAGCAGTTCTTC
TRBJ2-5,-,TRBV7-9,-,CASSLAPSKETQYF,TGTGCCAGCAGCTTAGCACCCTCCAAAGAGACCCAGTACTTC
TRBJ2-4,few,TRBV12-3/TRBV12-4,-,CASSDGAIEGF,TGTGCCAGCAGCGACGGGGCGATTGAAGGATTC
TRBJ1-6,few,TRBV2,-,CASSEAWGRGSNSPLHF,TGTGCCAGCAGTGAAGCGTGGGGGCGCGGGAGTAATTCACCCCTCCACTTT
TRBJ1-1,-,TRBV11-1,-,CASSLADSNTEAFF,TGTGCCAGCAGCTTGGCTGATTCGAACACTGAAGCTTTCTTT
TRBJ1-4,-,TRBV2,-,CASRAGGANEKLFF,TGTGCCAGCAGGGCGGGGGGAGCTAATGAAAAACTGTTTTTT
TRBJ2-7,-,TRBV7-9,-,CASSPRVNYEQYF,TGTGCCAGCAGCCCACGAGTGAACTACGAGCAGTACTTC
TRBJ2-7,-,TRBV18,TRBD1,CASSAGQGGYEQYF,TGTGCCAGCTCAGCCGGACAGGGGGGCTACGAGCAGTACTTC
TRBJ2-7,-,TRBV6-2/TRBV6-3,-,CASSYRTVRYEQYF,TGTGCCAGCAGTTACCGGACAGTCCGCTACGAGCAGTACTTC
TRBJ2-2,-,TRBV30,-,CAWCPLYTGELFF,TGTGCCTGGTGCCCTTTATACACCGGGGAGCTGTTTTTT
TRBJ1-2,once,TRBV4-1,TRBD1,CASSGLDRAFGYTF,TGCGCCAGCAGCGGTCTGGACAGGGCTTTTGGCTACACCTTC
TRBJ2-7,-,TRBV3-1/TRBV3-2,-,CASGWTQGSEQYF,TGTGCCAGTGGCTGGACACAGGGAAGCGAGCAGTACTTC
TRBJ1-6,-,TRBV5-1,-,CASSLENSPLHF,TGCGCCAGCAGCTTGGAGAATTCACCCCTCCACTTT
TRBJ2-7,-,TRBV6-1,-,CASSEPYEQYF,TGTGCCAGCAGTGAACCCTACGAGCAGTACTTC
TRBJ1-2,-,TRBV7-9,TRBD1,CASSLGQGFHGYTF,TGTGCCAGCAGCTTAGGACAGGGTTTTCATGGCTACACCTTC
TRBJ1-1,once,TRBV13,-,CASSPRGRTEAFF,TGTGCCAGCAGCCCCAGGGGTAGGACTGAAGCTTTCTTT
TRBJ1-5,-,TRBV19,-,CASSQTGAYQPQHF,TGTGCCAGTAGTCAGACAGGTGCCTATCAGCCCCAGCATTTT
TRBJ1-2,-,TRBV30,-,CAWSSGAYGYTF,TGTGCCTGGAGTTCCGGGGCCTATGGCTACACCTTC
TRBJ1-1,-,TRBV18,-,CASSPDFHRDTEAFF,TGTGCCAGCTCACCTGATTTTCACAGGGACACTGAAGCTTTCTTT
TRBJ2-2,-,TRBV13,TRBD1,CASSLLQGEVGELFF,TGTGCCAGCAGCTTACTACAGGGGGAGGTCGGGGAGCTGTTTTTT
TRBJ1-2,-,TRBV2,-,CASIPGEFNYGYTF,TGTGCCAGCATCCCTGGGGAGTTTAACTATGGCTACACCTTC
TRBJ2-7,-,TRBV5-6,TRBD2,CASSLGLAGAHEQYF,TGTGCCAGCAGCTTGGGACTAGCGGGGGCCCACGAGCAGTACTTC
TRBJ2-5,-,TRBV5-1,-,CASSLEGPGETQYF,TGCGCCAGCAGCTTGGAGGGGCCGGGCGAGACCCAGTACTTC
TRBJ1-5,-,TRBV12-3/TRBV12-4,-,CASSLYSNQPQHF,TGTGCCAGCAGTTTATATAGCAATCAGCCCCAGCATTTT
TRBJ2-3,once,TRBV6-5,-,CASSRATRTDTQYF,TGTGCCAGCAGCAGGGCAACTCGCACAGATACGCAGTATTTT
TRBJ2-1,-,TRBV30,TRBD1,CAWGTGLIASEQFF,TGTGCCTGGGGGACAGGCCTAATAGCGAGTGAGCAGTTCTTC